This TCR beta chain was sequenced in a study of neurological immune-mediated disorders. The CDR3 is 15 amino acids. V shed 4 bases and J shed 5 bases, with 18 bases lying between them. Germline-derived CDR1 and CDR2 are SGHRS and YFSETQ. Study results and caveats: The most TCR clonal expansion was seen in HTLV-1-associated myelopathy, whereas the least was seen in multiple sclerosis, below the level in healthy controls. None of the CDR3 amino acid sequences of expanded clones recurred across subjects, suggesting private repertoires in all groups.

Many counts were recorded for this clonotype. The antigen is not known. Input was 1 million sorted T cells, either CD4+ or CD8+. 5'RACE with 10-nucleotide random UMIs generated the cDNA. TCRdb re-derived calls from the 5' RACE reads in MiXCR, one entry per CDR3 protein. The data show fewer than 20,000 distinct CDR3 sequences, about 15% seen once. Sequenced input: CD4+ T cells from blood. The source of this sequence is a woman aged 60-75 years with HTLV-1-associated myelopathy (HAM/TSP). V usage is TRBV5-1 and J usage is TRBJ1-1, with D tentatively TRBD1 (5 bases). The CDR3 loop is CASSPNSVGTTEAFF. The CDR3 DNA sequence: TGCGCCAGCAGCCCTAACTCCGTCGGGACGACTGAAGCTTTCTTT. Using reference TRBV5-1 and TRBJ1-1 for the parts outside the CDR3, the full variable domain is KAGVTQTPRYLIKTRGQQVTLSCSPISGHRSVSWYQQTPGQGLQFLFEYFSETQRNKGNFPGRFSGRQFSNSRSEMNVSTLELGDSALYLCASSPNSVGTTEAFFGQGTRLTVV.